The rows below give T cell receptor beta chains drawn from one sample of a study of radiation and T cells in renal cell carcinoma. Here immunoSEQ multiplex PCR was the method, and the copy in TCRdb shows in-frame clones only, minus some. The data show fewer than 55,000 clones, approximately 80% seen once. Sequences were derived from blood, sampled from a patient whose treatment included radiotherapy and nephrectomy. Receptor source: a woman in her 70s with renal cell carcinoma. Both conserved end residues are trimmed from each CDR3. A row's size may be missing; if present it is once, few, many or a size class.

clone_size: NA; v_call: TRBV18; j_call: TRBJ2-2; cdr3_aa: ASSPGIAGELF
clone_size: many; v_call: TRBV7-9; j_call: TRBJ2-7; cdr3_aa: ASSFRYEQY
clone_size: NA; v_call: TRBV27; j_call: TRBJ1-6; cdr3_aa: ASSSGRPGRSPLH
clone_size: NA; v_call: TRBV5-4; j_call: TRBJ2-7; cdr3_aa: ASSLGGIQSYEQY
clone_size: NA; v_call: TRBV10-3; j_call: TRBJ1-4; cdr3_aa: AISGTAVEKLF
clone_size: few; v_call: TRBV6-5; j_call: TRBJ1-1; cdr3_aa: ASTRREGNTEAF
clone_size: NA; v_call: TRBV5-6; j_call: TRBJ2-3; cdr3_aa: ASSLGGPGTDTQY
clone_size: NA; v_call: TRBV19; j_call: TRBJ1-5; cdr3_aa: ASSITDLRRGQPQH
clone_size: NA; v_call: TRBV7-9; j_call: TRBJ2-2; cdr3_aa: ASSLLGDGELF
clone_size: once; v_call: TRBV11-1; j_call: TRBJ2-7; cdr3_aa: ASSPPVGEQY
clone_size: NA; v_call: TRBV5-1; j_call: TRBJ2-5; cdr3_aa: ASSDNTGGETQY
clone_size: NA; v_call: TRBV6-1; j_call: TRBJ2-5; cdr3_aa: ASSGTGGETQY
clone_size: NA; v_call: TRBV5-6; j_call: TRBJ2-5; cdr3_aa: ASSYPGLDQETQY
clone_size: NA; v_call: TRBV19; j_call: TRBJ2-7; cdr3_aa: ASSHRRGGYEQY
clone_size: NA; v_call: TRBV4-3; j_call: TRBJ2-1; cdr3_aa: ASSQDLPSGIFWQF